Each of the 17 T cell receptor beta chains below was sequenced from the same sample in a study of T cell responses to AZD1222 COVID-19 vaccine (dated by TCRdb to the early 2020s). Library construction relied on the immunoSEQ multiplex PCR assay. Sourced from immuneACCESS, this table was stored by TCRdb with only in-frame sequences that have V and J called. A share of the clones is absent; for the studies checked, an unresolved V gene accounts for under half, and the remainder has no known explanation. A total of around 150,000 clones appear in this sample, over 90% of them only once. The top ten clones comprise approximately 3.8% of the sample. The sample's time point, from its label and the paper: about 28 days (+/-7) after the second vaccine dose. The material was peripheral blood, obtained 28 days after the second AZD1222 dose. These receptors were collected from an adult who received the AZD1222 COVID-19 vaccine.

This clone was found a few times. The chain combines TRBV19 with TRBJ1-1; the D gene is possibly TRBD1 (5 bases). The V gene lost 1 base and the J gene lost 1 base, with 10 bases spanning the gap. CDR1 LNHDA and CDR2 SQIVND come from the germline V gene (reference sequence). The CDR3 is 15 amino acids. The CDR3 DNA reads TGTGCCAGTAGTATAGTGGGGGATGCGAACACTGAAGCTTTCTTT. Encoded protein: CASSIVGDANTEAFF.

The V call is TRBV19, the J call TRBJ1-5; 7 bases map to TRBD1. Germline V lookup: CDR1 LNHDA, CDR2 SQIVND (reference sequence). V lost 5 bases and J lost 0; bases outside the gene matches: 19. This CDR3 contains 20 residues. The CDR3 bases are TGTGCCAGTAGTCCCTCTCGCGGGGGCAGGGGGTTTGGTAGCAATCAGCCCCAGCATTTT. Its translation: CASSPSRGGRGFGSNQPQHF.

The rearrangement uses TRBV21-1 and TRBJ2-7. TRBV21-1 is shown as a pseudogene. This CDR3 region has 11 residues. The CDR3 protein is CASSVPYEQYF. As DNA, the CDR3 is TGTGCCAGCAGCGTACCTTACGAGCAGTACTTC.

The chain uses TRBV21-1 and TRBJ1-2; the table names TRBD1, a call not compared with the DNA. TRBV21-1 is noted as a pseudogene. The CDR3 totals 12 residues. Here the CDR3 DNA reads TGTGCCAGGACAGAACCTAACTATGGCTACACCTTC. Translating gives CARTEPNYGYTF.

In its sample, this clone was seen once. V and J are TRBV4-3 and TRBJ2-5; TRBD1 might be the D (5 bases). Germline CDR1 is LGHNA and CDR2 is YSLEER. V lost 5 bases and J 5 bases, leaving 18 bases between the germline ends. The CDR3 length is 15 residues. The CDR3 reads CASSEIRGIFETQYF. CDR3 nucleotide sequence: TGCGCCAGCAGCGAGATAAGGGGAATATTCGAGACCCAGTACTTC.

This chain uses TRBV2 with TRBJ1-1; D may be TRBD1 (5 bases). Trimming left V 5 bases short and J 4 bases short, with 20 bases between. Germline V gene data show CDR1 as SNHLY and CDR2 as FYNNEI. The CDR3 has 16 residues. DNA for the CDR3: TGTGCCAGCAGTTTAAGTAGCGGGGTAAGGGGCACTGAAGCTTTCTTT. It yields the protein CASSLSSGVRGTEAFF.

This clone showed up just a few times. V is TRBV29-1 and J is TRBJ1-1; D gene uncertain. V lost 5 bases to trimming and J lost 6 bases, with 10 bases between them. CDR3 length: 11 amino acids. In germline, CDR1 is SQVTM, CDR2 ANQGSEA. The CDR3 loop reads CSVCPMAEAFF. CDR3 DNA sequence: TGCAGCGTTTGTCCGATGGCTGAAGCTTTCTTT. Full variable domain (remainder filled in from reference TRBV29-1 and TRBJ1-1): SAVISQKPSRDICQRGTSLTIQCQVDSQVTMMFWYRQQPGQSLTLIATANQGSEATYESGFVIDKFPISRPNLTFSTLTVSNMSPEDSSIYLCSVCPMAEAFFGQGTRLTVV.

The gene calls are TRBV27 and TRBJ1-1; a weak D match, TRBD1 (6 bases). The V gene's germline CDR1 is MNHEY and CDR2 SMNVEV (reference sequence). V lost 5 bases and J lost 0, with 19 bases in between. This CDR3 is built from 17 residues. CDR3 in DNA: TGTGCCAGCAGTCCGAGGGGTAAACAGGGATTGAACACTGAAGCTTTCTTT. As protein: CASSPRGKQGLNTEAFF.

The chain is built from TRBV7-9 and TRBJ1-5; D is unclear. CDR1 is SEHNR, CDR2 FQNEAQ, per germline (reference sequence). This CDR3 comprises 12 residues. V was trimmed by 6 bases and J by 11 bases, leaving 14 bases between them. CDR3 coding DNA: TGTGCCAGCAGTCCAGCCATAGGTACCCAGCATTTT. It encodes CASSPAIGTQHF. Together with reference TRBV7-9 and TRBJ1-5, the CDR3 gives the full variable domain: DTGVSQNPRHKITKRGQNVTFRCDPISEHNRLYWYRQTLGQGPEFLTYFQNEAQLEKSRLLSDRFSAERPKGSFSTLEIQRTEQGDSAMYLCASSPAIGTQHFGDGTRLSIL.

In its sample, this clone was seen once. The chain is built from TRBV2 and TRBJ2-7; D unresolved. This CDR3 comprises 13 residues. V lost 3 bases, J lost 2 bases, and 8 bases lay in between. Germline CDR1 SNHLY, CDR2 FYNNEI. The CDR3 here is CASSDPGPYEQYF. The DNA for the CDR3 is TGTGCCAGCAGTGATCCCGGGCCCTACGAGCAGTACTTC.

The chain is built from TRBV9 and TRBJ2-2; tentatively, D is TRBD1 (6 bases). In germline, CDR1 is SGDLS, CDR2 YYNGEE. The germline V and J ends were trimmed by 0 bases and 7 bases, with 10 bases remaining between them. The CDR3 contains 14 residues. CDR3 sequence: CASSVDRAIGELFF. CDR3 DNA sequence: TGTGCCAGCAGCGTAGACAGGGCGATCGGGGAGCTGTTTTTT.

The J gene is TRBJ1-5, the V gene TRBV7-8, with D possibly being TRBD1 (6 bases). Trimming pared 5 bases from V and 4 bases from J, leaving 12 bases between. From germline, CDR1 is SGHVS and CDR2 FQNEAQ. The CDR3 sequence is 14 residues long. DNA of the CDR3: TGTGCCAGCAGCCTACGGACAGATAATCAGCCCCAGCATTTT. Translated: CASSLRTDNQPQHF.

V gene TRBV7-9 combines with J gene TRBJ2-3; D assignment may be TRBD1 or TRBD2 (5 bases each). Germline V CDR1 and CDR2: SEHNR, FQNEAQ (reference sequence). Trimming removed 4 bases from V and 2 bases from J, with 19 bases in between. This CDR3 has 17 amino acids. The CDR3 bases are TGTGCCAGCAGCTGGCCGGGACCCCCAGACCTCACAGATACGCAGTATTTT. It codes for CASSWPGPPDLTDTQYF.

The gene calls are TRBV4-1 and TRBJ2-3, with no clear D. V lost 1 base and J lost 2, with 10 bases in between. Germline V lookup: CDR1 MGHRA, CDR2 YSYEKL. The CDR3 is made up of 15 amino acids. CDR3 sequence (DNA): TGCGCCAGCAGCCAAGTACACGGCTACACAGATACGCAGTATTTT. Translation: CASSQVHGYTDTQYF.

Here the CDR3 DNA reads TGTGCCAGCAGCCAAGATATCAGCACCGGGGAGCTGTTTTTT. Translation: CASSQDISTGELFF. The genes are TRBV14 and TRBJ2-2; unclear D gene. Trimming shortened V by 0 bases and J by 4 bases, and 6 bases separated the two germline ends. Per germline, CDR1 SGHDN and CDR2 FVKESK. The CDR3 length is 14 residues.

The rearrangement joins TRBV6-5 to TRBJ1-5; no clear D gene. CDR1 and CDR2 (germline): MNHEY, SVGAGI. V was cut by 5 bases and J by 9 bases, with 11 bases left in between. This CDR3 comprises 12 residues. The CDR3 region is CASSKLQGPQHF. The CDR3 DNA reads TGTGCCAGCAGTAAACTCCAAGGGCCCCAGCATTTT.

V usage is TRBV28 and J usage is TRBJ1-2; unclear D gene. The CDR3 totals 11 residues. Germline CDR1 reads MDHEN; CDR2 reads SYDVKM. The ends were cut back, 6 bases at V and 8 bases at J, with 10 bases in the middle. CDR3 region: CASSPPPGYTF. In nucleotides, the CDR3 is TGTGCCAGCAGCCCACCCCCCGGCTACACCTTC.